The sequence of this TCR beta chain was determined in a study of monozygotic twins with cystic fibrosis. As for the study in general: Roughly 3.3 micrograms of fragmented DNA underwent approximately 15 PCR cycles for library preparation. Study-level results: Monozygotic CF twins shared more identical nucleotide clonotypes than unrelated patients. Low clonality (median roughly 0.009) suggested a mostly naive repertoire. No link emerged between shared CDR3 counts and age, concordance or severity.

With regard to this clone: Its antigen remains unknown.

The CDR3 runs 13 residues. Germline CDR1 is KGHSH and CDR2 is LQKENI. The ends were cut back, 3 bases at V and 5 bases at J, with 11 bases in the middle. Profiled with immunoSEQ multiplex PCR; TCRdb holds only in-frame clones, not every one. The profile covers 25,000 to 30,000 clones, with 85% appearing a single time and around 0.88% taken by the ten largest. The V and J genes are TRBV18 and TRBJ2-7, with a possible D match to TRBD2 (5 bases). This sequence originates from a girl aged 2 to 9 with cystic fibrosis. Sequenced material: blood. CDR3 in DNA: TGTGCCAGCTCACCGCCGGGGTTCGACGAGCAGTACTTC. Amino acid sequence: CASSPPGFDEQYF.